The clone carrying this TCR beta chain was seen many times. No antigen is known for it. The source of the sample is a study of breast tumors, draining lymph nodes, adjacent tissues. Regarding the study as a whole: Tumor TCR diversity was below lymph nodes but above nontumor tissue.

Breast cancer patients provided tissue from their axillary draining lymph nodes. Using its own MiXCR run on the multiplex PCR reads, TCRdb lists one record per CDR3 protein. Among 270,000 or so distinct CDR3 sequences listed, over 25% were seen once. Trimming removed 1 base at V and 4 bases at J, with 11 bases between. From germline, CDR1 is SGHDT and CDR2 YYEEEE. The CDR3 covers 14 residues. The V gene is TRBV5-6, the J gene TRBJ2-5, with D hard to call. This receptor was identified in a female donor with breast cancer. Some clones in this sample may be carry-over from other donors' samples. The specimen sequenced was axillary lymph node tissue. The CDR3 coding sequence is TGTGCCAGCAGCTTGTTAGAGTCGGGAGAGACCCAGTACTTC. This gives the protein CASSLLESGETQYF. Full variable domain (outside the CDR3, taken from reference TRBV5-6 and TRBJ2-5): DAGVTQSPTHLIKTRGQQVTLRCSPKSGHDTVSWYQQALGQGPQFIFQYYEEEERQRGNFPDRFSGHQFPNYSSELNVNALLLGDSALYLCASSLLESGETQYFGPGTRLLVL.